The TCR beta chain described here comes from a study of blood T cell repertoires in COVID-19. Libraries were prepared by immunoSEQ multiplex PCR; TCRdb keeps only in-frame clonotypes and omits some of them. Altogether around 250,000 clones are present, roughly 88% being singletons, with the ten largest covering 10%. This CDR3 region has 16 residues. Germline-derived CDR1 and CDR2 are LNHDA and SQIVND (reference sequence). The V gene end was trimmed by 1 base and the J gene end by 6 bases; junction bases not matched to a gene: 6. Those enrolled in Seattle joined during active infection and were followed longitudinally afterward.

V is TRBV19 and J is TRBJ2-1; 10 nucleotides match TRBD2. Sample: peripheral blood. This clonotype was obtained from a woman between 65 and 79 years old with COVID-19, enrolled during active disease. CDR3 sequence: CASSIARLAGANEQFF. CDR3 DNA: TGTGCCAGTAGTATAGCACGGCTAGCGGGAGCCAATGAGCAGTTCTTC. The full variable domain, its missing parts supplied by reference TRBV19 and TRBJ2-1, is DGGITQSPKYLFRKEGQNVTLSCEQNLNHDAMYWYRQDPGQGLRLIYYSQIVNDFQKGDIAEGYSVSREKKESFPLTVTSAQKNPTAFYLCASSIARLAGANEQFFGPGTRLTVL.